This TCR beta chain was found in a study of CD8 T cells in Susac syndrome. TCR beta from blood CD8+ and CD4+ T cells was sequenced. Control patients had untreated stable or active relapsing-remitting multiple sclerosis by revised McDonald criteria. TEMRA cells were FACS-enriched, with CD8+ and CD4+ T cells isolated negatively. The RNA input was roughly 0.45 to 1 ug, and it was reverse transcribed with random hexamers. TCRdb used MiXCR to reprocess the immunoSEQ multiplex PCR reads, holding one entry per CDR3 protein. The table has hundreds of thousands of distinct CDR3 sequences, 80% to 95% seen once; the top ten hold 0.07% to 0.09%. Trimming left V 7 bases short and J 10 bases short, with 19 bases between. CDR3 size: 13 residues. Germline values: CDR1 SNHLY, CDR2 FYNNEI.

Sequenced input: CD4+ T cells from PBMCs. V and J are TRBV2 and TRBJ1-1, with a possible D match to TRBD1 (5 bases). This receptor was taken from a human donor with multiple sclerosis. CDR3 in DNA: TGTGCCAGCATTAAGGGTTTGGGGGTACCAGCTTTCTTT. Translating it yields CASIKGLGVPAFF. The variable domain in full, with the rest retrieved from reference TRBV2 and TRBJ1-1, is EPEVTQTPSHQVTQMGQEVILRCVPISNHLYFYWYRQILGQKVEFLVSFYNNEISEKSEIFDDQFSVERPDGSNFTLKIRSTKLEDSAMYFCASIKGLGVPAFFGQGTRLTVV.